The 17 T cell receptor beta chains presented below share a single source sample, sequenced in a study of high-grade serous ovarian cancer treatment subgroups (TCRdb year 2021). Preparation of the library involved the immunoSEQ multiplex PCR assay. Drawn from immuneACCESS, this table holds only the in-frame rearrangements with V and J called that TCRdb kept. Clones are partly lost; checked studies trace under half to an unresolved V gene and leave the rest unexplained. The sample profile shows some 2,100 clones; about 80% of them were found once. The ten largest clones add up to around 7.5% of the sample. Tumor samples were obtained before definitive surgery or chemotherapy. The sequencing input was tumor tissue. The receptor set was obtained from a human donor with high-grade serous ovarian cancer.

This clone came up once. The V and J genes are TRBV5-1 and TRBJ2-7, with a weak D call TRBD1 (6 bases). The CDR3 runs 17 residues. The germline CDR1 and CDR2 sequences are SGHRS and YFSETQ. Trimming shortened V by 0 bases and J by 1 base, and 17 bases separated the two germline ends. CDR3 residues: CASSLARATQGSYEQYF. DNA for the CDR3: TGCGCCAGCAGCTTGGCCCGCGCGACCCAGGGGTCCTACGAGCAGTACTTC.

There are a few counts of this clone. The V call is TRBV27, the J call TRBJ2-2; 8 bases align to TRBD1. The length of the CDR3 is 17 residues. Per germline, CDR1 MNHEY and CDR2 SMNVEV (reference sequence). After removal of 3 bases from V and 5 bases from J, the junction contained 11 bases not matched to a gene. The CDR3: CASSFGQGGSGTGELFF. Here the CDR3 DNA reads TGTGCCAGCAGTTTCGGACAGGGAGGTTCGGGTACCGGGGAGCTGTTTTTT.

DNA for the CDR3: TGTGCCAGCAGCTCCCTTAGCCGTCGGTACGAGCAGTACTTC. This gives the protein CASSSLSRRYEQYF. The gene calls are TRBV28 and TRBJ2-7; no clear D. The V end lost 6 bases, the J end lost 4 bases, and 16 bases lay between the germline ends. CDR3 length: 14 residues. The germline V gene encodes CDR1 MDHEN and CDR2 SYDVKM. Using reference TRBV28 and TRBJ2-7 for the parts outside the CDR3, the full variable domain is DVKVTQSSRYLVKRTGEKVFLECVQDMDHENMFWYRQDPGLGLRLIYFSYDVKMKEKGDIPEGYSVSREKKERFSLILESASTNQTSMYLCASSSLSRRYEQYFGPGTRLTVT.

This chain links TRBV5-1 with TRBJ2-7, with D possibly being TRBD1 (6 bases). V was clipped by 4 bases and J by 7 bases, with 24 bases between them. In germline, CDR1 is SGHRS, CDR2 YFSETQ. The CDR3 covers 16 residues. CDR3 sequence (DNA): TGCGCCAGCAGCGGTAACGGACAGTCCCCTTTAAGGGAGCAGTACTTC. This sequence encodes CASSGNGQSPLREQYF.

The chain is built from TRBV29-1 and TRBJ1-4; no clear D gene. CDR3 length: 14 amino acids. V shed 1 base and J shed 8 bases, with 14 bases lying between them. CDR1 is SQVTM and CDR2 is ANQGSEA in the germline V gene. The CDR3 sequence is CSVEGQRTGEKLFF. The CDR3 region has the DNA TGCAGCGTTGAAGGTCAACGGACTGGGGAAAAACTGTTTTTT.

The CDR3 loop is CASSREGGGGVGYTF. The CDR3, as DNA: TGTGCCAGCAGCCGAGAAGGGGGAGGGGGCGTAGGCTACACCTTC. This chain links TRBV7-9 with TRBJ1-2; 7 bases agree with TRBD1. Germline V CDR1 and CDR2: SEHNR, FQNEAQ (reference sequence). This CDR3 is 15 amino acids long. V dropped 5 bases and J dropped 8; count of bases not matched to a gene: 14.

The CDR3 here is CASSRGQEGYGYTF. DNA for the CDR3: TGTGCCAGCAGTCGGGGACAGGAGGGCTATGGCTACACCTTC. This sequence joins TRBV27 and TRBJ1-2; 8 bases are a match to TRBD1. CDR3 length: 14 amino acids. Germline CDR1 is MNHEY and CDR2 is SMNVEV (reference sequence). Trimming cost V 5 bases and J 4 bases; bases outside gene matches: 6.

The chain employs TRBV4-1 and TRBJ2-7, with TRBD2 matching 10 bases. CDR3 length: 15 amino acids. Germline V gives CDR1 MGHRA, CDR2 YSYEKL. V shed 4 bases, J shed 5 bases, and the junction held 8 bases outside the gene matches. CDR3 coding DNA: TGCGCCAGCAGCCCAAGCGGGGGGGCCCTCGACGAGCAGTACTTC. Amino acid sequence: CASSPSGGALDEQYF.

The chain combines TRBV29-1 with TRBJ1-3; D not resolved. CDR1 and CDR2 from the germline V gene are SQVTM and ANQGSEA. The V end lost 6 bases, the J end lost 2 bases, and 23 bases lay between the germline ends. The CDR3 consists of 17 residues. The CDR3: CSVTGRLGNTPGNTIYF. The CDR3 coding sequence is TGCAGCGTCACCGGTCGATTGGGTAACACACCTGGAAACACCATATATTTT.

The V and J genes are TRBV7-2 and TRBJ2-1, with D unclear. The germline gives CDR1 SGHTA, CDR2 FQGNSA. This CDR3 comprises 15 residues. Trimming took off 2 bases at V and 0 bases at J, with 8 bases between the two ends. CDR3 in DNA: TGTGCCAGCAGCTTAACTGACCTCTCCTACAATGAGCAGTTCTTC. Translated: CASSLTDLSYNEQFF. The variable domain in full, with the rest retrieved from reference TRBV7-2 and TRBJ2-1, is GAGVSQSPSNKVTEKGKDVELRCDPISGHTALYWYRQSLGQGLEFLIYFQGNSAPDKSGLPSDRFSAERTGGSVSTLTIQRTQQEDSAVYLCASSLTDLSYNEQFFGPGTRLTVL.

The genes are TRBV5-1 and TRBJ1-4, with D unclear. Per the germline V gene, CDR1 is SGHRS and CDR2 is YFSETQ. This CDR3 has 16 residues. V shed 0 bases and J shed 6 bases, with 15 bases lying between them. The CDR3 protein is CASSLGTAKTDEKLFF. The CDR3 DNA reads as TGCGCCAGCAGCTTGGGCACGGCCAAGACCGATGAAAAACTGTTTTTT.

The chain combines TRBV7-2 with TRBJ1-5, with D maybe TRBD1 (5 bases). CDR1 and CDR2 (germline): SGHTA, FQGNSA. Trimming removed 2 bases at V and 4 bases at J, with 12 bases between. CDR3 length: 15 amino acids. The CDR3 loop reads CASSLQGIENQPQHF. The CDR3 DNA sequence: TGTGCCAGCAGCTTACAGGGTATTGAAAATCAGCCCCAGCATTTT.

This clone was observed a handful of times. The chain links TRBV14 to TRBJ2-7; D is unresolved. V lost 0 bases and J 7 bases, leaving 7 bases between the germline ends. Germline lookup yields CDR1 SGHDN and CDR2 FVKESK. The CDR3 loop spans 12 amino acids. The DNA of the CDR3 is TGTGCCAGCAGCCAAGATGTAAGGGAGCAGTACGTC. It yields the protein CASSQDVREQYV.

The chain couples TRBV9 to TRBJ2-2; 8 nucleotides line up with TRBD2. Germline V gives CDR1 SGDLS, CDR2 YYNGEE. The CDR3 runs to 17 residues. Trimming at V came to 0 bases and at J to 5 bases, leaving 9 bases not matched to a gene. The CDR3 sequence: CASSVAYGTRLTGELFF. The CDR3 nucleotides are TGTGCCAGCAGCGTAGCGTACGGGACTAGATTAACCGGGGAGCTGTTTTTT.

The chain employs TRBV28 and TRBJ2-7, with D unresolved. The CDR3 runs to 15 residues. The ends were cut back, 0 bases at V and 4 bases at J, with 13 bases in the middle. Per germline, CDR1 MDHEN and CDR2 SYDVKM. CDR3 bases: TGTGCCAGCAGTTTATGGTCCGCCGGACGGTACGAGCAGTACGTC. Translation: CASSLWSAGRYEQYV.

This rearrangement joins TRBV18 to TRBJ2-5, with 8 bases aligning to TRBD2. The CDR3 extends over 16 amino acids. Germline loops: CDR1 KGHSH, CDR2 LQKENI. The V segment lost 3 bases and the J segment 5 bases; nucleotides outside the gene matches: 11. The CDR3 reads CASSPRVAGRQETQYF. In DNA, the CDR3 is TGTGCCAGCTCACCTAGAGTAGCGGGGCGTCAGGAGACCCAGTACTTC.

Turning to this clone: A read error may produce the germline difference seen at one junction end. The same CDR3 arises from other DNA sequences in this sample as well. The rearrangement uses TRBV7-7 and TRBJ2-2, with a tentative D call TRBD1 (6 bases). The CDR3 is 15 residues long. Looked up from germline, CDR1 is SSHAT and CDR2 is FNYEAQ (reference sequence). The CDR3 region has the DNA TGCGCTAGCAGCCAGCGGACAGAGGGCACCGGGGAGCTGTTTTTT. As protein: CASSQRTEGTGELFF.